What follows is one T cell receptor (beta chain) and its context. They ran version v3.0 of the immunoSEQ assay at survey level. Repertoires were generated with immunoSEQ multiplex PCR, while TCRdb's copy carries only in-frame clones and drops some. The sample includes 30,000 to 40,000 clones, approximately 93% of them seen just once. This sample was taken from a study of long-term antiretroviral therapy in people with HIV. The germline V gene encodes CDR1 SGDLS and CDR2 YYNGEE. The J segment lost 5 bases and the V segment lost 3 bases, leaving 8 bases of the junction unmatched. The CDR3 contains 15 residues.

The sample was unsorted PBMCs, taken 5 to 5.5 years after starting antiretroviral therapy. The rearrangement joins TRBV9 to TRBJ2-1; 7 bases match TRBD2. This TCR derives from a woman aged 45 to 65 with HIV. CDR3 residues: CASSAWGRGHNEQFF. CDR3 in DNA: TGTGCCAGCAGCGCCTGGGGGAGGGGACACAATGAGCAGTTCTTC.